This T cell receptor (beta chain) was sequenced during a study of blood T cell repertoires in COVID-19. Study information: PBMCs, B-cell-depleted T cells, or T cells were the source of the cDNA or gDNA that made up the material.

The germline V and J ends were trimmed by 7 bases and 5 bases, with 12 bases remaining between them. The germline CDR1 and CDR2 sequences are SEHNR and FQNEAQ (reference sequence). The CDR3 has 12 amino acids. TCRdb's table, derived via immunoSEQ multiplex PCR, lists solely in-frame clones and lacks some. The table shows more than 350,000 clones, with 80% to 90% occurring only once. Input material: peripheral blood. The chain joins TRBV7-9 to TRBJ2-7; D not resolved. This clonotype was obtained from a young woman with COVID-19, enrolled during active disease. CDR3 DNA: TGTGCCAGCACCGCCCAGGTTGACGAGCAGTACTTC. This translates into CASTAQVDEQYF.